This T cell receptor (beta chain) was captured by sequencing in a study of T cells in tumors after PD-1 blockade. Study overall: Either cemiplimab 350 mg every 2 weeks or pembrolizumab 200 mg every 3 weeks was given. Some patients also took daily vismodegib 150 mg during anti-PD-1 treatment.

As concerns this clone: Antigen unknown.

Sequencing was performed with immunoSEQ multiplex PCR; in TCRdb, only in-frame clones are kept and a portion is missing. The sample has almost 35,000 clones; 73% are singletons. The study's findings and limits: About 41% of tumor TCR clonotypes were also found in blood.

This sample comprised PBMCs, obtained after anti-PD-1 treatment. The sequence was obtained from a human donor with basal cell carcinoma.

The CDR3 nucleotides are TGCGCCAGCAGCCAGGGTAGCGGGGGCCTCAATGAGCAGTTCTTC. Its protein is CASSQGSGGLNEQFF. The chain couples TRBV4-3 to TRBJ2-1, with TRBD2 matching over 9 bases. The V gene's germline CDR1 is LGHNA and CDR2 YSLEER. J was trimmed by 6 bases and V by 3 bases; bases with no gene match: 6. This CDR3 has 15 residues.